This T cell receptor (beta chain) emerged from a study of T cell responses to AZD1222 COVID-19 vaccine. Repertoires were generated with immunoSEQ multiplex PCR, while TCRdb's copy carries only in-frame clones and drops some. Of roughly 97,000 clones listed, about 87% are singletons. Trimming shortened V by 2 bases and J by 4 bases, and 8 bases separated the two germline ends. Per the germline V gene, CDR1 is LNHDA and CDR2 is SQIVND (reference sequence). The CDR3 loop spans 13 amino acids. The material sequenced was peripheral blood, taken on day 0 of AZD1222 vaccination. The chain recombines TRBV19 with TRBJ1-2, with a tentative D call TRBD1 (5 bases). This TCR was sampled from an adult in good health. CDR3 nucleotides: TGTGCCAGTAGTATACAGGGTCCCTATGGCTACACCTTC. Translating it yields CASSIQGPYGYTF.